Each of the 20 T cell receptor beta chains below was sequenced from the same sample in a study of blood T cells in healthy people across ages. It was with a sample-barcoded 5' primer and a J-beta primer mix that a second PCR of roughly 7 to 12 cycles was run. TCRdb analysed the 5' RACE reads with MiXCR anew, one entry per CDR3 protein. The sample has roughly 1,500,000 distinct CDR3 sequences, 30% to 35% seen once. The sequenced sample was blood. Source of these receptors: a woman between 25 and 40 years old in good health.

CDR3 nucleotide sequence: TGTGCCAGTTATCTCGGGCCCCCGGCGGACTATGGCTACACCTTC. Amino acid sequence: CASYLGPPADYGYTF. This chain uses TRBV28 with TRBJ1-2; no firm D call. The CDR3 totals 15 residues. The germline CDR1 and CDR2 sequences are MDHEN and SYDVKM. V was pared by 9 bases and J by 3 bases, with 20 bases between.

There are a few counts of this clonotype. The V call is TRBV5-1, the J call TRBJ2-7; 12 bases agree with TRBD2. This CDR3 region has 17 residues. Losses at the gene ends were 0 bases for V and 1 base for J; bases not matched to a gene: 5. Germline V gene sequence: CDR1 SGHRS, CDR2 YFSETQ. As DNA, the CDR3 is TGCGCCAGCAGCTTGGGACTAGCGGGGGAAACATCCTACGAGCAGTACTTC. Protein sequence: CASSLGLAGETSYEQYF. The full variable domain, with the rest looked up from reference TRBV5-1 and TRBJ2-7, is KAGVTQTPRYLIKTRGQQVTLSCSPISGHRSVSWYQQTPGQGLQFLFEYFSETQRNKGNFPGRFSGRQFSNSRSEMNVSTLELGDSALYLCASSLGLAGETSYEQYFGPGTRLTVT.

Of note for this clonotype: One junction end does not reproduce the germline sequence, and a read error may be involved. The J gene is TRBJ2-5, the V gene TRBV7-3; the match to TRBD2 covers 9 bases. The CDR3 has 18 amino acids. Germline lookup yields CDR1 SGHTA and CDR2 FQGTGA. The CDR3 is CASSLRVRASGDQEAQYF. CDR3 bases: TGTGCCAGCAGCTTAAGGGTTCGGGCTAGCGGGGACCAAGAGGCCCAGTACTTC.

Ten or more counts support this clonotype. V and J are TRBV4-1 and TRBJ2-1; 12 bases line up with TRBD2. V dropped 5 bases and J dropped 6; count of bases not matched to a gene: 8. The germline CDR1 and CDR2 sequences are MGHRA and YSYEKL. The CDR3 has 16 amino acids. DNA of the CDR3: TGCGCCAGCAGCAAGGGACTAGCGGGTTTTGTCAATGAGCAGTTCTTC. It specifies CASSKGLAGFVNEQFF.

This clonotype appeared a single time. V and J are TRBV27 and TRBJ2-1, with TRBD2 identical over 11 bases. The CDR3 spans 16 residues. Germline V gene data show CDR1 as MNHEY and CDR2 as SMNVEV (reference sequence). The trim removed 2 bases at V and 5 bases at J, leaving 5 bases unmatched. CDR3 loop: CASSLPPSGGHNEQFF. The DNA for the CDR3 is TGTGCCAGCAGTTTACCCCCTAGCGGGGGGCACAATGAGCAGTTCTTC.

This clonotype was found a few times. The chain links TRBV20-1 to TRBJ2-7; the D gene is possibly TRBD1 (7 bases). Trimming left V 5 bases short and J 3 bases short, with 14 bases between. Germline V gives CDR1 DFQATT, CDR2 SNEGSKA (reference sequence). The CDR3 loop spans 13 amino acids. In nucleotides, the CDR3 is TGCAGTGCTCGGAGGGGGCTCTACTACGAGCAGTACTTC. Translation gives CSARRGLYYEQYF.

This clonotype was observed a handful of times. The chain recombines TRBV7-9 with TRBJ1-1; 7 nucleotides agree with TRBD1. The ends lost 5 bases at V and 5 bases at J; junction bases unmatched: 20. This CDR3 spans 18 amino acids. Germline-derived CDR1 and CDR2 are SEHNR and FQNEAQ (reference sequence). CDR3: CASSAPQTGARRGTEAFF. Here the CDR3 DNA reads TGTGCCAGCAGCGCACCGCAAACAGGGGCACGGAGGGGGACTGAAGCTTTCTTT.

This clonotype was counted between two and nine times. The CDR3 is CASSYLTPGDGYTF. CDR3 bases: TGTGCCAGCAGTTACCTCACCCCAGGGGATGGCTACACCTTC. V usage is TRBV6-5 and J usage is TRBJ1-2; D perhaps matches TRBD1 (6 bases). Germline-derived CDR1 and CDR2 are MNHEY and SVGAGI. Trimming took off 2 bases at V and 6 bases at J, with 13 bases between the two ends. CDR3 length: 14 residues.

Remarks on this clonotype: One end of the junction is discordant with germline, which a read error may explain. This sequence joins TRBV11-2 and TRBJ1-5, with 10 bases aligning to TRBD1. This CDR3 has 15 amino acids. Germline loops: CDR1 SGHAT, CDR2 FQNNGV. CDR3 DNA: TGTGCCGGCAGCCCGGACAGGGGGAGCAATCAGCCCCAGCATTTT. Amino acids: CAGSPDRGSNQPQHF.

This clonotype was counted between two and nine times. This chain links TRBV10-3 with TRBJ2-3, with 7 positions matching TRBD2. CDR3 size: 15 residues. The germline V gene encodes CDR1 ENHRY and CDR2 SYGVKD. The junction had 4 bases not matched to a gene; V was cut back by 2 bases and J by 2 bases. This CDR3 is CAISEGGSATDTQYF. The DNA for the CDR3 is TGTGCCATCAGTGAGGGCGGGAGCGCCACAGATACGCAGTATTTT.

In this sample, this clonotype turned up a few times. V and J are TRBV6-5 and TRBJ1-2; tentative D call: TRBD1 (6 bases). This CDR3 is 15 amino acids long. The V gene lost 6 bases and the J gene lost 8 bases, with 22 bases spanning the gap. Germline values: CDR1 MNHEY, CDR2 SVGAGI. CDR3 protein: CASRSKPQGFRGYTF. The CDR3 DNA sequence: TGTGCCAGCAGATCTAAACCACAGGGCTTTCGGGGCTACACCTTC.

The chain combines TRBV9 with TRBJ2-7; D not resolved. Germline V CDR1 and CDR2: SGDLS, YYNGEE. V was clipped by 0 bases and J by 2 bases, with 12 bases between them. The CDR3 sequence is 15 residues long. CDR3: CASSVGGPSTYEQYF. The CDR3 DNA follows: TGTGCCAGCAGCGTAGGTGGACCTTCCACCTACGAGCAGTACTTC.

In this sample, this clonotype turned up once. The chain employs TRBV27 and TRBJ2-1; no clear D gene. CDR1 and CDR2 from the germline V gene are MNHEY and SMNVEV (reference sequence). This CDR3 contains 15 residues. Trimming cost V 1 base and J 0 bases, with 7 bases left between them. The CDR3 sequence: CASSLWPPSYNEQFF. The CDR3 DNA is TGTGCCAGCAGTTTATGGCCCCCCTCCTACAATGAGCAGTTCTTC.

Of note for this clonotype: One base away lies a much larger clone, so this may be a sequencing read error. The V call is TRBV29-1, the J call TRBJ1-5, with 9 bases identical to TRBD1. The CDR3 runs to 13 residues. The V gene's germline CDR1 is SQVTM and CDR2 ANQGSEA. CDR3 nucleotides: TGCAACGTTGCGGACAGGGGAAATCAGCCCCAGCATTTT. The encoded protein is CNVADRGNQPQHF.

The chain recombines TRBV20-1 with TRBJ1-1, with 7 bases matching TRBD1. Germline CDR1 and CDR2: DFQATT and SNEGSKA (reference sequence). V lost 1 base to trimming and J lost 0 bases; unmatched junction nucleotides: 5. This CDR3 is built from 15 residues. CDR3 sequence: CSARAFGTVNTEAFF. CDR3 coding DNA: TGCAGTGCTAGAGCCTTCGGGACAGTGAACACTGAAGCTTTCTTT.

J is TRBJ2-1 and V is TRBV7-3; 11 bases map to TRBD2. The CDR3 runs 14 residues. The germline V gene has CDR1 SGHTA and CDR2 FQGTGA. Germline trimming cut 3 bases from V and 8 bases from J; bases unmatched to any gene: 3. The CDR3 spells CASSFSGGAHEQFF. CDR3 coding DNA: TGTGCCAGCAGCTTTAGCGGGGGGGCCCATGAGCAGTTCTTC.

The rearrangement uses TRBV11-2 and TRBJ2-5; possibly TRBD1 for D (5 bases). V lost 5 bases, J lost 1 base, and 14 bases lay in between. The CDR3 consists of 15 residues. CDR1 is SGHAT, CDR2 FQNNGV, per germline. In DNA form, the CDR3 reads TGTGCCAGCAGCCCAGTTGACAGTCGCCAAGAGACCCAGTACTTC. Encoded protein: CASSPVDSRQETQYF. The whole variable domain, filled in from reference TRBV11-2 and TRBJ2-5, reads EAGVAQSPRYKIIEKRQSVAFWCNPISGHATLYWYQQILGQGPKLLIQFQNNGVVDDSQLPKDRFSAERLKGVDSTLKIQPAKLEDSAVYLCASSPVDSRQETQYFGPGTRLLVL.

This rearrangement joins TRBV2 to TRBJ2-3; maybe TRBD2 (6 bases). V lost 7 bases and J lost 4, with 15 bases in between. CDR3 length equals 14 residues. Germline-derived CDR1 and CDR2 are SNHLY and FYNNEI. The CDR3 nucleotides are TGTGCCAGCAAGGGTACGCGGGGCTCAGATACGCAGTATTTT. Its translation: CASKGTRGSDTQYF.

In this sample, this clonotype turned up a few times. The CDR3 region has the DNA TGTGCCACCAGTGACAGGACTAGCGCCTCGAGAGGAAGTGAGCAGTTCTTC. Translation gives CATSDRTSASRGSEQFF. The chain recombines TRBV24-1 with TRBJ2-1; TRBD2 matches 9 bases. CDR1 KGHDR and CDR2 SFDVKD come from the germline V gene. The CDR3 has 17 amino acids. Trimming at V came to 4 bases and at J to 9 bases, leaving 15 bases not matched to a gene.

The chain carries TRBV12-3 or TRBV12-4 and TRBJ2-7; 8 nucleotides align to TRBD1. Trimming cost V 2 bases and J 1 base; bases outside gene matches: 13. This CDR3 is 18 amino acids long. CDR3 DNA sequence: TGTGCCAGCAGTTTATTGGGGTTCGGGACAGGAAAATCCTACGAGCAGTACTTC. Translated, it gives CASSLLGFGTGKSYEQYF.